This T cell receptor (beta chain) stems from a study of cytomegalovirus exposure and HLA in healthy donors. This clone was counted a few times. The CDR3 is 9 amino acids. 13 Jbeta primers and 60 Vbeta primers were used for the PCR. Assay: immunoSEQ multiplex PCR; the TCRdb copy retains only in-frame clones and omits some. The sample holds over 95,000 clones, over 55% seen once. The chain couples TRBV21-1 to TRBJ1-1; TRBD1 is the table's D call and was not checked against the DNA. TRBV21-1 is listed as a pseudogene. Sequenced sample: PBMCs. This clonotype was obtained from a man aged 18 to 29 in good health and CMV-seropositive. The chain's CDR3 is CASTPEAFF. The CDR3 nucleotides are TGTGCCAGCACCCCAGAAGCTTTCTTT.